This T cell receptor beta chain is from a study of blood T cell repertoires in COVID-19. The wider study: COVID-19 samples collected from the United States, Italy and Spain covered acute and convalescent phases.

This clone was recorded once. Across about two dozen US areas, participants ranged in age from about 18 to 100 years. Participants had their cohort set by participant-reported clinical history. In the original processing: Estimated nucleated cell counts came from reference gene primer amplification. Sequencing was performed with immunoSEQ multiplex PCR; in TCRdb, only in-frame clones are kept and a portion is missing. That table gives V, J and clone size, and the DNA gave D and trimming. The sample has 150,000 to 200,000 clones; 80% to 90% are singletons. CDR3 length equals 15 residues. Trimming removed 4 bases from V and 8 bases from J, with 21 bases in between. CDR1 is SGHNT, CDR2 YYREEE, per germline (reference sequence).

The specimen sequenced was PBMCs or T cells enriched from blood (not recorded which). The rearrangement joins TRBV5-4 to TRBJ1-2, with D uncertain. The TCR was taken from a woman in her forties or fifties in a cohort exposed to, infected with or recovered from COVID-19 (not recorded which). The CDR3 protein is CASSPAPGNRYGYTF. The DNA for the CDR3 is TGTGCCAGCAGCCCGGCGCCCGGCAACAGATACGGCTACACCTTC. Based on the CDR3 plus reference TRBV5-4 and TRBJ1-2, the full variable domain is ETGVTQSPTHLIKTRGQQVTLRCSSQSGHNTVSWYQQALGQGPQFIFQYYREEENGRGNFPPRFSGLQFPNYSSELNVNALELDDSALYLCASSPAPGNRYGYTFGSGTRLTVV.